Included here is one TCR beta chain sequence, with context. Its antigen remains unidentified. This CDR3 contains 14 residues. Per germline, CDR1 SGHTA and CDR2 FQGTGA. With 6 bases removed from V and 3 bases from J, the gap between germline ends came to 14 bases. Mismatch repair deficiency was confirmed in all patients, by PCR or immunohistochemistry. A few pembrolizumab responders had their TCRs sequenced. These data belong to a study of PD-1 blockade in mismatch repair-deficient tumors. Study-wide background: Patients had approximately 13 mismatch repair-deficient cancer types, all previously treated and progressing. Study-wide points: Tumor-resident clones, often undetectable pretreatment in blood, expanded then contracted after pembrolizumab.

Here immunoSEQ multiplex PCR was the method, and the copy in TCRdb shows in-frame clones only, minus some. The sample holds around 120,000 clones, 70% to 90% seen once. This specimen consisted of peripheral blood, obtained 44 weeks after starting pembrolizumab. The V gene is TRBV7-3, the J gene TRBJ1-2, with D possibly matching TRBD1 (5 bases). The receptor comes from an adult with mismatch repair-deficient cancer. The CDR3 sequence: CASSPRWGYYGYTF. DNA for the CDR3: TGTGCCAGCAGTCCTCGTTGGGGGTACTATGGCTACACCTTC. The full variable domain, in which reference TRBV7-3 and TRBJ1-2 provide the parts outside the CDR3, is GAGVSQTPSNKVTEKGKYVELRCDPISGHTALYWYRQSLGQGPEFLIYFQGTGAADDSGLPNDRFFAVRPEGSVSTLKIQRTERGDSAVYLCASSPRWGYYGYTFGSGTRLTVV.